A selection of T cell receptor beta chains follows, all from one sample in a study of T cells expressing NK-cell markers. TCRdb re-called the 5' RACE reads and shows each CDR3 protein once, DNA omitted. The sample totals about half a million distinct CDR3 sequences. The sequenced material came from blood T cells: a sorted CD56 or NKG2C T cell subset, CD4+ or CD8+ T cells, or bulk PBMC T cells (not recorded which). All receptors come from a woman aged 45-59 years in good health. CDR3s include the opening cysteine and the closing phenylalanine or tryptophan. Each record gives: V gene, J gene, CDR3 protein.

TRBV11-2	TRBJ1-1	CASSSQRQGNTEAFF
TRBV9	TRBJ2-3	CASSEGTDTQYF
TRBV12-3/TRBV12-4	TRBJ2-1	CASSLTGERRQQFF
TRBV30	TRBJ2-5	CAWAGTGARGTQYF
TRBV11-2	TRBJ1-2	CASSVSGTGDGYTF
TRBV7-2	TRBJ2-2	CASKRDLNTGELFF
TRBV9	TRBJ2-2	CASSVVGRGKTYTGELFF
TRBV5-1	TRBJ2-1	CASSLVATGANEQFF
TRBV5-1	TRBJ1-1	CASSLVAGGGSTEAFF
TRBV18	TRBJ2-3	CASYKQGAFPTDTQYF
TRBV9	TRBJ2-3	CASSGAGDHTDTQYF
TRBV5-1	TRBJ2-3	CASQRERSGTDTQYF
TRBV4-2	TRBJ2-1	CASSQGGGRESYNEQFF
TRBV3-1	TRBJ2-4	CASSPRGDRTLHIQYF
TRBV5-1	TRBJ1-1	CASSLYVTSNTEAFF
TRBV10-3	TRBJ2-7	CAISRTSGPYEQYF
TRBV11-2	TRBJ1-1	CASSLVSVTGTEAFF
TRBV3-1	TRBJ1-5	CASSQDWSGTQPQHF
TRBV28	TRBJ2-1	CASSPLVQGSYNEQFF
TRBV20-1	TRBJ1-5	CSAKTGQVSNQPQHF
TRBV3-1	TRBJ2-5	CASSPTRAETETQYF
TRBV14	TRBJ2-2	CASSQVGRSGELFF